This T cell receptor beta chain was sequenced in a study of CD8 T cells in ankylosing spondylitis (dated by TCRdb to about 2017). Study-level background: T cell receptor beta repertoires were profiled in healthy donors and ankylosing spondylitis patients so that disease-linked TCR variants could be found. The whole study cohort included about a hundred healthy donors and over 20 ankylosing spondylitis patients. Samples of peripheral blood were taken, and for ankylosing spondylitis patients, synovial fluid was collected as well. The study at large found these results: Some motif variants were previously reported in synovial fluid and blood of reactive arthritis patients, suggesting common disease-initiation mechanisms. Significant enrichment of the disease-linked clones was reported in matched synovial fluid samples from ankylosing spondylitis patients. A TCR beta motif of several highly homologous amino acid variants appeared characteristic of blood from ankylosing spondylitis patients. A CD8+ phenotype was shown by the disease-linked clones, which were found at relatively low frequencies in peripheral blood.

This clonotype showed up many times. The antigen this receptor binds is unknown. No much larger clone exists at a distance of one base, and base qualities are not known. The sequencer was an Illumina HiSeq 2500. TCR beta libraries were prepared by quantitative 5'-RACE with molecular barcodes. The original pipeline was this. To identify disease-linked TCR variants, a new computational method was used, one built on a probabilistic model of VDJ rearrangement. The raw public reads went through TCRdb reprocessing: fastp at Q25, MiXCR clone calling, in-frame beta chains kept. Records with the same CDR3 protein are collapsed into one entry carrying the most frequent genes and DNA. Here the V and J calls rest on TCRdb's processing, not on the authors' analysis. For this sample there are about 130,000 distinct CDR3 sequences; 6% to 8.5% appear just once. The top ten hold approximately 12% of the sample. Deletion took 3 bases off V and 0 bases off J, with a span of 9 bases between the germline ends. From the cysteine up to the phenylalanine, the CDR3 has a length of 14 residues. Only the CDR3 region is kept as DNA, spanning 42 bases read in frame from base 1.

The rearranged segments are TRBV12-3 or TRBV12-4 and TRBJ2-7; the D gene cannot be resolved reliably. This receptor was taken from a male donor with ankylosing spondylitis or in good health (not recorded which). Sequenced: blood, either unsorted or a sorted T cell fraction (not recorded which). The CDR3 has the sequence CASSFGTLSYEQYF. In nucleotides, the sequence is TGTGCCAGCAGTTTTGGTACTCTCTCCTACGAGCAGTACTTC.